Listed below are T cell receptor beta chains from one sample, sequenced in a study of cytomegalovirus exposure and HLA in healthy donors. Profiled with immunoSEQ multiplex PCR; TCRdb holds only in-frame clones, not every one. The table includes around 150,000 clones, around nine tenths detected once. The sequenced material came from PBMCs. The receptors originated from a woman in her thirties in good health and CMV-seronegative. CDR3s include the opening cysteine and the closing phenylalanine or tryptophan. Fields, in order: clone size, CDR3 length, V gene, D gene, J gene, CDR3 DNA, CDR3 protein. A D gene is named only where the DNA matches it firmly. Clone size is given for some rows only: seen once, a few or many times, or a class if the clone is expanded.

>.|14|TRBV4-1|.|TRBJ1-2
TGCGCCAGCAGCCAAGTCAGGGTCCTCTATGGCTACACCTTC
CASSQVRVLYGYTF
>.|13|TRBV19|.|TRBJ2-7
TGTGCCAGTAGTATAAAGGGGTTCGACGAGCAGTACTTC
CASSIKGFDEQYF
>.|15|TRBV6-1|TRBD1|TRBJ1-1
TGTGCCAGCAGTGAAAACAGGGGGCGAGAGACTGAAGCTTTCTTT
CASSENRGRETEAFF
>.|16|TRBV7-8|.|TRBJ1-1
TGTGCCAGCAGCTTATCGCAGGGGATGACCCGGGGTGAAGCTTTCTTT
CASSLSQGMTRGEAFF
>.|14|TRBV27|TRBD1|TRBJ1-5
TGTGCCAGCAGTCACAGGGGTGGCAATCAGCCCCAGCATTTT
CASSHRGGNQPQHF
>.|14|TRBV5-1|TRBD1|TRBJ1-2
TGCGCCAGCAGCTTATTCACAGGGGTGAATGGCTACACCTTC
CASSLFTGVNGYTF
>.|15|TRBV27|.|TRBJ1-5
TGTGCCAGCAGTCTACGGGCCGGGACACCTCGGCCCCAGCATTTT
CASSLRAGTPRPQHF
>.|15|TRBV5-1|TRBD1|TRBJ1-4
TGCGCCAGCAGCTTGGCCGGGACAGGGCGCGAAAAACTGTTTTTT
CASSLAGTGREKLFF
>.|13|TRBV29-1|TRBD1|TRBJ1-1
TGCAGCGTTGAAGGTGCAGGGGGCACTGAAGCTTTCTTT
CSVEGAGGTEAFF
>.|15|TRBV7-9|.|TRBJ1-6
TGTGCCAGCAGCGCGAATCAGGGTCGGGATTCACCCCTCCACTTT
CASSANQGRDSPLHF
>few|14|TRBV6-6|.|TRBJ1-4
TGTGCCAGCAGTTACTCCGCTACCGGGGAAAAACTGTTTTTT
CASSYSATGEKLFF
>.|19|TRBV7-8|TRBD2|TRBJ2-4
TGTGCCAGCAGCTTAGGGCGGGGGAGGATGAGACGCGACAAAAACATTCAGTACTTC
CASSLGRGRMRRDKNIQYF
>.|14|TRBV5-6|.|TRBJ2-5
TGTGCCAGCAGCCCACAGGGTTCTTGGGAGACCCAGTACTTC
CASSPQGSWETQYF
>.|14|TRBV7-3|.|TRBJ2-5
TGTGCCAGCAGCTTATTCGGGGGACAAGAGACCCAGTACTTC
CASSLFGGQETQYF
>.|17|TRBV28|TRBD1|TRBJ1-2
TGTGCCAGCAGTTCACTAACGGACAGGGGGCGTAACTATGGCTACACCTTC
CASSSLTDRGRNYGYTF
>.|14|TRBV5-1|TRBD1|TRBJ2-7
TGCGCCAGCAGCTCGACAGGGGGCAGGGACGAGCAGTACTTC
CASSSTGGRDEQYF
>.|16|TRBV6-6|TRBD1|TRBJ1-2
TGTGCCAGCAGTTACTCAGCAGGGGGCGTGAGCTATGGCTACACCTTC
CASSYSAGGVSYGYTF
>once|16|TRBV6-5|TRBD2|TRBJ2-7
TGTGCCAGCAGTTACTCTCCGGGACTAGAAACCCACGAGCAGTACTTC
CASSYSPGLETHEQYF
>once|14|TRBV28|.|TRBJ1-1
TGTGCCAGCCGGGATAGGGTATACAACACTGAAGCTTTCTTT
CASRDRVYNTEAFF
>.|13|TRBV9|.|TRBJ2-2
TGTGCCAGCAGCGCCGGGGGTACCGGGGAGCTGTTTTTT
CASSAGGTGELFF
>.|18|TRBV11-1|TRBD2|TRBJ2-3
TGTGCCAGCAGCTTACGACTAGCGGGGGCTTCTAGCACAGATACGCAGTATTTT
CASSLRLAGASSTDTQYF
>.|15|TRBV27|TRBD1|TRBJ2-1
TGTGCCAGCAGTAAGAGACAGGGTACATACAATGAGCAGTTCTTC
CASSKRQGTYNEQFF
>.|15|TRBV5-5|TRBD1|TRBJ2-7
TGTGCCAGCAGCCGGCTCACAGGGGTTACCTACGAGCAGTACTTC
CASSRLTGVTYEQYF
>.|14|TRBV28|.|TRBJ2-3
TGTGCCAGCAAAGAGGGACTTAGCACAGATACGCAGTATTTT
CASKEGLSTDTQYF
>once|14|TRBV30|TRBD1|TRBJ1-1
TGTGCCTGGAGTAAGACAGGGTGGGACACTGAAGCTTTCTTT
CAWSKTGWDTEAFF
>few|13|TRBV5-8|.|TRBJ1-1
TGTGCCAGCAGCCACCAAACAGGGCGCACTCCTTTCTTT
CASSHQTGRTPFF
>.|17|TRBV5-5|.|TRBJ1-6
TGTGCCAGCAGCTTGGATGGTAGAAGCTCCTATAATTCACCCCTCCACTTT
CASSLDGRSSYNSPLHF
>.|15|TRBV18|TRBD1|TRBJ1-1
TGTGCCAGCTCACAGACCGGACAGGGTAGAACTGAAGCTTTCTTT
CASSQTGQGRTEAFF
>.|16|TRBV7-2|TRBD1|TRBJ2-5
TGTGCCAGCAGCCTAAACCCCGACAGGGCTCGGGAGACCCAGTACTTC
CASSLNPDRARETQYF
>.|12|TRBV5-4|.|TRBJ1-2
TGTGCCAGCAGCTTGGGAGGGTACGGCTACACCTTC
CASSLGGYGYTF
>.|13|TRBV13|.|TRBJ2-3
TGTGCCAGCAGCTTAGTATCCACAGATACGCAGTATTTT
CASSLVSTDTQYF
>.|13|TRBV7-9|.|TRBJ2-1
TGTGCCAGCTCAGGCTCGGCCTACAATGAGCAGTTCTTC
CASSGSAYNEQFF
>.|14|TRBV9|.|TRBJ2-7
TGTGCCAGCAGCGTAGGAGGCAACCTCTACGAGCAGTACTTC
CASSVGGNLYEQYF
>.|15|TRBV5-4|.|TRBJ2-5
TGTGCCAGCAGCTACAGCGGCGCTGGTGAGGAGACCCAGTACTTC
CASSYSGAGEETQYF
>.|15|TRBV5-1|TRBD2|TRBJ2-1
TGCGCCAGCAGCTTGCCGGGAGGGGGCTACAATGAGCAGTTCTTC
CASSLPGGGYNEQFF
>.|14|TRBV6-1|TRBD1|TRBJ2-7
TGTGCCAGCAGTCCCCAGGGGGCGCAAAGCGAGCAGTACTTC
CASSPQGAQSEQYF
>.|16|TRBV7-7|TRBD1|TRBJ1-3
TGTGCCAGCAGCCCAGGGGGCAGTTCCTCTGGAAACACCATATATTTT
CASSPGGSSSGNTIYF
>.|14|TRBV4-3|TRBD1|TRBJ1-2
TGCGCCAGCAGCCCTGGCAGGGGGTCCTATGGCTACACCTTC
CASSPGRGSYGYTF
>.|13|TRBV5-1|.|TRBJ2-1
TGCGCCAGCAGCTTCAACAGCCACAATGAGCAGTTCTTC
CASSFNSHNEQFF
>once|15|TRBV2|TRBD2|TRBJ2-3
TGTGCCAGCAGGAGGACTAGCGGGAGTCCAGATACGCAGTATTTT
CASRRTSGSPDTQYF
>once|16|TRBV13|.|TRBJ2-4
TGTGCCAGCAGCAAGAACAGAGAACTAGCCAAAAACATTCAGTACTTC
CASSKNRELAKNIQYF
>.|14|TRBV10-3|TRBD2|TRBJ2-1
TGTGCCATCAGTGACCTAGCGGCCTACAATGAGCAGTTCTTC
CAISDLAAYNEQFF
>.|15|TRBV7-8|TRBD2|TRBJ2-1
TGTGCCAGCAGCCTGACTAGCGGGGGGTCTAATGAGCAGTTCTTC
CASSLTSGGSNEQFF
>.|13|TRBV29-1|.|TRBJ1-1
TGCAGCGTTGTTCGTCCGTCGAACACTGAAGCTTTCTTT
CSVVRPSNTEAFF
>.|16|TRBV5-6|.|TRBJ2-1
TGTGCCAGCAGCTTGTTAGAGCGGAGCTCCTACAATGAGCAGTTCTTC
CASSLLERSSYNEQFF
>.|16|TRBV25-1|TRBD1|TRBJ2-3
TGTGCCAGCAGTGTCCGGGCAGGGGGCCCGGGAGATACGCAGTATTTT
CASSVRAGGPGDTQYF
>once|17|TRBV4-3|.|TRBJ1-3
TGCGCCAGCAGCCAAGATACGGTTGCCCTCTCTGGAAACACCATATATTTT
CASSQDTVALSGNTIYF
>once|13|TRBV6-1|TRBD1|TRBJ2-7
TGTGCCAGCAGCTTGGGACAGTTATACGAGCAGTACTTC
CASSLGQLYEQYF
>few|14|TRBV11-1|TRBD2|TRBJ2-7
TGTGCCAGCAGTTACTCTAGCGGCTCCTACGAGCAGTACTTC
CASSYSSGSYEQYF
>.|15|TRBV15|.|TRBJ1-2
TGTGCCACCAGCCCCTCCCCGGCCGGGGGTTATGGCTACACCTTC
CATSPSPAGGYGYTF
>.|16|TRBV19|.|TRBJ2-2
TGTGCCAGTAGTATAGGGTCAGGACTTATCACCGGGGAGCTGTTTTTT
CASSIGSGLITGELFF
>.|13|TRBV29-1|TRBD2|TRBJ2-5
TGCAGCGTTGGGAGACTAGCGTCGGAGACCCAGTACTTC
CSVGRLASETQYF
>.|16|TRBV9|TRBD2|TRBJ2-3
TGTGCCAGCAGCGCAGTAGCGGGAGTCGCCACAGATACGCAGTATTTT
CASSAVAGVATDTQYF
>few|13|TRBV11-1|.|TRBJ2-1
TGTGCCAGCAGCCCGAACGGACTAAACGAGCAGTTCTTC
CASSPNGLNEQFF